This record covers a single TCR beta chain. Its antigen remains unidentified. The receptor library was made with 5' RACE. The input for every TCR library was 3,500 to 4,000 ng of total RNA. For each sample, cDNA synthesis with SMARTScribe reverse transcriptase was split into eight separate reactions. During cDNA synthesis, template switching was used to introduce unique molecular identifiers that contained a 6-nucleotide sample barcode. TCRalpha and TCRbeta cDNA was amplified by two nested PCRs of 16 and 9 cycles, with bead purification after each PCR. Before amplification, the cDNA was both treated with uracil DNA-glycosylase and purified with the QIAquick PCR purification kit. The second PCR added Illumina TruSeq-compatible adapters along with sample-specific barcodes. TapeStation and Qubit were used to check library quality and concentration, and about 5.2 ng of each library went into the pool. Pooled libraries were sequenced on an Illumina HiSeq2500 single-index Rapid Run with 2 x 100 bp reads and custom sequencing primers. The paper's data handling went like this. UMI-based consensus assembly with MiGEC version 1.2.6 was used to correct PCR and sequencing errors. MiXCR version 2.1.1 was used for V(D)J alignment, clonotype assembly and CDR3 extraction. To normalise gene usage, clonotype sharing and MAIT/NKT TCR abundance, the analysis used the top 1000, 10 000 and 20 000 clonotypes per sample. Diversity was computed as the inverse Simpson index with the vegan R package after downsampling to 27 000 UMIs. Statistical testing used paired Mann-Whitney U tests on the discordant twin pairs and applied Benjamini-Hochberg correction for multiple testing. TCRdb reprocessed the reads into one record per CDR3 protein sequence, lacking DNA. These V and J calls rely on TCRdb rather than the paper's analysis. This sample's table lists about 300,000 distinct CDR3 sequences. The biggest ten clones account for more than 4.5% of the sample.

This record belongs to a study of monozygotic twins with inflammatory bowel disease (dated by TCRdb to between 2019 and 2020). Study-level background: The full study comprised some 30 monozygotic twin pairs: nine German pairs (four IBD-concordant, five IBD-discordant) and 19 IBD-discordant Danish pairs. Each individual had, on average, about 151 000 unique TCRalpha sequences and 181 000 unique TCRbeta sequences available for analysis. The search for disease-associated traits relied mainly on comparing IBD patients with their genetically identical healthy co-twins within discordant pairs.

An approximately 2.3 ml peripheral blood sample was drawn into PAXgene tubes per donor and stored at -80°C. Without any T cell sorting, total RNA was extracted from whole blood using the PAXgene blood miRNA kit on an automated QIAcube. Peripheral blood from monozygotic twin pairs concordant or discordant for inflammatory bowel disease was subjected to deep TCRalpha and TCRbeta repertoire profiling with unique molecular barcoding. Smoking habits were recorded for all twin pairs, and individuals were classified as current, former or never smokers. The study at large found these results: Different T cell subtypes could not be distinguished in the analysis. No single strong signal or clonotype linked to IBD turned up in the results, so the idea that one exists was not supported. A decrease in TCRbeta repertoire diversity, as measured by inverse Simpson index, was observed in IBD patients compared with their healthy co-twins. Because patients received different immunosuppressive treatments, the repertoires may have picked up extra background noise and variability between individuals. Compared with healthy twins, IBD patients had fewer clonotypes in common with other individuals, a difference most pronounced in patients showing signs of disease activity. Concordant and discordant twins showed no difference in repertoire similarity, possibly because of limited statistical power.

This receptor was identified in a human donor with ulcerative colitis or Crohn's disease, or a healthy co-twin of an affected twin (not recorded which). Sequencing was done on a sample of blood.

The CDR3 region: CASSSTQGDSGANVLTF. The chain was built from TRBV11-2 and TRBJ2-6; TCRdb's assignment of TRBD1 cannot be checked, as there is no DNA. CDR3 length: 17 amino acids, cysteine to phenylalanine. The protein alone is recorded here. From the germline V gene, CDR1 is SGHAT and CDR2 is FQNNGV.